These T cell receptor beta chains were read from a single sample in a study of cytomegalovirus exposure and HLA in healthy donors. Method: immunoSEQ multiplex PCR; TCRdb's copy keeps in-frame clones and lacks some. The sample yields around 150,000 clones, approximately 96% seen once. Material for sequencing was PBMCs. All receptors come from a woman younger than 30 in good health and CMV-seronegative. Each CDR3 is given with its conserved first and last residue. Each record gives: J gene, D gene, V gene, clone size, CDR3 DNA, CDR3 protein. D genes are given only for firm matches. The size of a clone is reported for some rows only, either as once, few or many, or as a class for expanded clones.

TRBJ2-2	.	TRBV25-1	.	TGTGCCAGCAGTCCCCCCACACCCCCCCGGGAGCTGTTTTTT	CASSPPTPPRELFF
TRBJ2-1	.	TRBV1	.	TGCACCAGCAGCTTACGAGAGCCGGGAAACAATGAGCAGTTCTTC	CTSSLREPGNNEQFF
TRBJ1-6	TRBD1	TRBV4-1	.	TGCGCCAGCAGCCCGCAGGGGGCTCAAAATTCACCCCTCCACTTT	CASSPQGAQNSPLHF
TRBJ2-5	.	TRBV7-2	.	TGTGCCAGCAGCTTAGGGGCAGGGCCCCAAGAGACCCAGTACTTC	CASSLGAGPQETQYF
TRBJ1-2	.	TRBV2	.	TGTGCCAGCAGTGGGGGACAAGGAAACACCTTC	CASSGGQGNTF
TRBJ2-1	TRBD2	TRBV5-1	.	TGCGCCAGCAGCCCCCCTTGGGGGGGGGACCCCGGCAATGAGCAGTTCTTC	CASSPPWGGDPGNEQFF
TRBJ2-5	TRBD1	TRBV6-5	once	TGTGCCAGCAGCCGACAGGGTAGAGAGACCCAGTACTTC	CASSRQGRETQYF
TRBJ2-3	TRBD2	TRBV4-1	few	TGCGCCAGCAGCCAAAAAGCGGGGGGAGGGGATACGCAGTATTTT	CASSQKAGGGDTQYF
TRBJ2-1	.	TRBV5-6	.	TGTGCCAGCATCACCAGTCGGCTGGAGCGCAATGAGCAGTTCTTC	CASITSRLERNEQFF
TRBJ2-5	TRBD2	TRBV7-3	.	TGTGCCAGCAGCCCCGGGACTAGCTCGAAGACCCAGTACTTC	CASSPGTSSKTQYF
TRBJ1-1	.	TRBV7-9	.	TGTGCCAGCAGCTCAAGTCTCGCGGACACTGAAGCTTTCTTT	CASSSSLADTEAFF
TRBJ2-5	TRBD1	TRBV7-9	.	TGTGCCAGCAGCAGTTTGCTTAGACAGGGTGCCGAGACCCAGTACTTC	CASSSLLRQGAETQYF
TRBJ2-1	TRBD2	TRBV4-2	once	TGTGCCAGCAGCCAAGTCGGTAGCGGGGGGAACAATGAGCAGTTCTTC	CASSQVGSGGNNEQFF
TRBJ1-2	.	TRBV14	.	TGTGCCAGCAGCCGTGACTACAACTATGGCTACACCTTC	CASSRDYNYGYTF
TRBJ1-6	TRBD1	TRBV7-8	.	TGTGCCAGCAGCTGGGACAGCGTGAGATCCTATAATTCACCCCTCCACTTT	CASSWDSVRSYNSPLHF
TRBJ2-5	.	TRBV16	.	TGTGCCAGCAGCCCCTGGGACACCTGGTCGGAGACCCAGTACTTC	CASSPWDTWSETQYF
TRBJ1-3	.	TRBV7-9	.	TGTGCCAGCAGCCCCGGGAAGAACTCTGGAAACACCATATATTTT	CASSPGKNSGNTIYF
TRBJ2-5	TRBD1	TRBV10-3	.	TGTGCCATCAGATCCGGGACAGATGAAGAGACCCAGTACTTC	CAIRSGTDEETQYF
TRBJ1-1	TRBD1	TRBV12-5	.	TGTGCTAGTGGTTCCCCGACAGGGCTGAACACTGAAGCTTTCTTT	CASGSPTGLNTEAFF
TRBJ2-7	TRBD2	TRBV6-5	.	TGTGCCAGCAGGACTAGCGGGGGGCTACCCTACGAGCAGTACTTC	CASRTSGGLPYEQYF
TRBJ1-5	TRBD1	TRBV7-2	.	TGTGCCAGCAGCCCGACAGGGTATAGCAATCAGCCCCAGCATTTT	CASSPTGYSNQPQHF
TRBJ1-4	.	TRBV18	.	TGTGCCAGCTCCCCACAAACAGCAACTAATGAAAAACTGTTTTTT	CASSPQTATNEKLFF
TRBJ1-5	.	TRBV7-7	once	TGTGCTAGCAGCCTAGGATTGGTACAGGCACTTCAGCCCCAGCATTTT	CASSLGLVQALQPQHF
TRBJ2-3	TRBD1	TRBV27	.	TGTGCCAGCCGGGACAGGGAGGTGAATACGCAGTATTTT	CASRDREVNTQYF
TRBJ2-2	.	TRBV11-2	.	TGTGCCAGCAGCTTAGTAGTATCCCTAACCGGGGAGCTGTTTTTT	CASSLVVSLTGELFF
TRBJ2-7	TRBD1	TRBV5-1	.	TGCGCCAGCAGCTTGGCCGGTGGGACAGGGGACTACGAGCAGTACTTC	CASSLAGGTGDYEQYF
TRBJ1-1	.	TRBV2	few	TGTGCCAGCAGAGGCAGGGTGAGTGGGACTGAAGCTTTCTTT	CASRGRVSGTEAFF
TRBJ2-7	TRBD1	TRBV4-3	once	TGCGCCAGCAGCCAGTTGACAGGGGCCTACGAGCAGTACTTC	CASSQLTGAYEQYF
TRBJ2-7	.	TRBV27	once	TGTGCCAGCAGTTTATACAGGCTCAACTCCTACGAGCAGTACTTC	CASSLYRLNSYEQYF
TRBJ1-4	.	TRBV6-6	.	TGTGCCAGCAGTTACGGCGAAAAACTGTTTTTT	CASSYGEKLFF
TRBJ2-2	TRBD2	TRBV4-2	.	TGTGCCAGCAGCCAAGAGGGACTAGCGGCGAACACCGGGGAGCTGTTTTTT	CASSQEGLAANTGELFF
TRBJ2-7	TRBD1	TRBV5-6	.	TGTGCCAGCAGCTTGAAGGCCGGGACAGGAAACCCCCCATACGAGCAGTACTTC	CASSLKAGTGNPPYEQYF
TRBJ2-7	TRBD1	TRBV27	once	TGTGCCAGCAGTTTAGGACAGGGGGCGGGCGAGCAGTACTTC	CASSLGQGAGEQYF
TRBJ1-2	.	TRBV2	.	TGTGCCAGCAGTGGCCAGGGGTCGGATGGCTACACCTTC	CASSGQGSDGYTF
TRBJ1-2	.	TRBV7-9	.	TGTGCCAGCAGCCGAACAGGGCTACCCTCCTATGGCTACACCTTC	CASSRTGLPSYGYTF
TRBJ2-1	.	TRBV27	.	TGTGCCAGCACGATGACCGGGATTTACAATGAGCAGTTCTTC	CASTMTGIYNEQFF
TRBJ2-7	TRBD1	TRBV9	.	TGTGCCAGCAGCGACCGGGACAGTGCTACCTACGAGCAGTACTTC	CASSDRDSATYEQYF
TRBJ1-1	.	TRBV9	few	TGTGCCAGCAGCGCGGGACTCCTGAACACTGAAGCTTTCTTT	CASSAGLLNTEAFF